Presented here are 5 T cell receptor beta chains from one specimen sequenced in a study of beta chain features in type 1 diabetes. Expressed TCRB transcripts were sequenced after all isolated RNA was converted to cDNA. Libraries were prepared by immunoSEQ multiplex PCR; TCRdb keeps only in-frame clonotypes and omits some of them. The top ten clones hold roughly 0.06% of a sample with under 500,000 clones, approximately 31% of them seen once. The sequenced sample consisted of naive CD4+ T cells from blood. The receptors come from a man between 18 and 29 years old in good health.

The chain uses TRBV7-8 and TRBJ2-1, with 8 bases lining up with TRBD2. The CDR3 is made up of 15 amino acids. Trimming took 6 bases from V and 4 from J; bases not matched to a gene: 8. Germline lookup yields CDR1 SGHVS and CDR2 FQNEAQ. CDR3 loop: CASSKGTSRYNEQFF. The CDR3 nucleotides are TGTGCCAGCAGTAAGGGGACTAGTCGATACAATGAGCAGTTCTTC. Filled out from reference TRBV7-8 and TRBJ2-1, the complete variable domain reads GAGVSQSPRYKVAKRGQDVALRCDPISGHVSLFWYQQALGQGPEFLTYFQNEAQLDKSGLPSDRFFAERPEGSVSTLKIQRTQQEDSAVYLCASSKGTSRYNEQFFGPGTRLTVL.

The genes are TRBV5-1 and TRBJ2-5; D perhaps matches TRBD2 (6 bases). The length of the CDR3 is 14 residues. CDR1 and CDR2 (germline): SGHRS, YFSETQ. The V end lost 0 bases, the J end lost 3 bases, and 9 bases lay between the germline ends. The CDR3 protein is CASSLGPGEETQYF. The CDR3 DNA is TGCGCCAGCAGCTTGGGTCCGGGGGAAGAGACCCAGTACTTC.

This clone was detected only a few times. The rearrangement uses TRBV7-2 and TRBJ2-1, with a tentative D call TRBD1 (6 bases). Germline V CDR1 and CDR2: SGHTA, FQGNSA. The CDR3 is made up of 14 amino acids. Trimming took 7 bases from V and 6 from J, leaving 16 bases between them. The CDR3 is CASTQGGRANEQFF. DNA for the CDR3: TGTGCCAGCACCCAAGGGGGTAGAGCCAATGAGCAGTTCTTC.

The rearrangement joins TRBV9 to TRBJ2-6; D is undetermined. CDR1 and CDR2 from the germline V gene are SGDLS and YYNGEE. This CDR3 comprises 14 residues. The V gene lost 4 bases and the J gene lost 0 bases, with 5 bases spanning the gap. The CDR3 DNA reads as TGTGCCAGCAGCTCCTACTCTGGGGCCAACGTCCTGACTTTC. This encodes CASSSYSGANVLTF.

The table lists this clone with a few counts. CDR3 nucleotide sequence: TGTGCCAGCAGTGCCCTCGGACAGGTCCTAGCCAAAAACATTCAGTACTTC. It codes for CASSALGQVLAKNIQYF. The chain is built from TRBV6-1 and TRBJ2-4, with 7 bases aligning to TRBD1. Germline values: CDR1 MNHNS, CDR2 SASEGT. CDR3 length: 17 amino acids. Losses at the gene ends were 4 bases for V and 0 bases for J; bases not matched to a gene: 9.